The clone carrying this TCR beta chain was detected a few times. As yet, its antigen is unknown. This specimen comes from a study of T cells after yellow fever vaccination. Notes on the study in general: A secondary response was less intense yet reached its peak sooner, at day 5 versus 15. The presence of abundant clonotypes contaminating from the bulk population was possible in FACS-sorted repertoires. Most primary-vaccination clones recurred post-booster (roughly 97% CD4, 88% CD8).

This CDR3 has 14 amino acids. V lost 7 bases, J lost 5 bases, and 17 bases lay in between. A universal primer site and UMIs were added as TCR cDNA was made by 5'RACE template switching. TCRdb analysed the 5' RACE reads with MiXCR anew, one entry per CDR3 protein. The sample includes 250,000 or so distinct CDR3 sequences, around 6.7% of them seen just once. This clonotype was sampled from a man between 25 and 39 years old who received the YFV17D yellow fever vaccine. The material was CD4+ T cells sorted from PBMCs, obtained on the day of the yellow fever booster vaccination. The V call is TRBV12-3 or TRBV12-4, the J call TRBJ2-5, with D perhaps TRBD1 (7 bases). The CDR3 here is CASTPPGGGETQYF. The CDR3 nucleotides are TGTGCCAGCACCCCTCCAGGGGGAGGCGAGACCCAGTACTTC.